The source of this T cell receptor (beta chain) is a study of OX40 agonist ivuxolimab in advanced cancers. Trimming left V 4 bases short and J 5 bases short, with 11 bases between. Germline assignment: CDR1 LGHNA and CDR2 YSLEER. The CDR3 sequence is 14 residues long. TCRdb keeps only in-frame clones here, not all; method: immunoSEQ multiplex PCR. The sample has around 60,000 clones; about nine tenths are singletons. The chain carries TRBV4-3 and TRBJ2-2; D gene ambiguous. Sequenced material: CD4+ or CD8+ T cells sorted from blood, taken in a trial of the OX40 agonist ivuxolimab. This TCR came from an adult with an advanced solid tumor such as melanoma, head and neck, liver or kidney cancer. CDR3 DNA: TGCGCCAGCAGCCCCTCGATGGGAACCGGGGAGCTGTTTTTT. This encodes CASSPSMGTGELFF.